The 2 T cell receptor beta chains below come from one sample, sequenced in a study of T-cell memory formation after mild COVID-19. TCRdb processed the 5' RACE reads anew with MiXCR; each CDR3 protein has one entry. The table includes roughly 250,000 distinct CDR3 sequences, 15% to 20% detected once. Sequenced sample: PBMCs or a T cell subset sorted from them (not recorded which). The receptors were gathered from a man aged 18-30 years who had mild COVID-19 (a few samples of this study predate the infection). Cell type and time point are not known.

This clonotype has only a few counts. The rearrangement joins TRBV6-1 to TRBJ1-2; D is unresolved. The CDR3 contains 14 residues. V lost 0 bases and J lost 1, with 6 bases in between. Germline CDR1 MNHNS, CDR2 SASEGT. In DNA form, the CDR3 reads TGTGCCAGCAGTGAAGCGCCTATTAACTATGGCTACACCTTC. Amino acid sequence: CASSEAPINYGYTF.

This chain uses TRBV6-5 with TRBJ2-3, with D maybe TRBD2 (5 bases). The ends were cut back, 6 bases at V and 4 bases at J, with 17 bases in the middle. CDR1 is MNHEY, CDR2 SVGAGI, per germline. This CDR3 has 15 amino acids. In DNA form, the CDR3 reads TGTGCCAGCAGCCCGCTGTCGCTAGCTGCAGATACGCAGTATTTT. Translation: CASSPLSLAADTQYF.